The subject of this entry is one TCR beta chain. Together with a sample-barcoded 5' primer, a J-beta primer mix was included in a second PCR lasting about 7 to 11 cycles. TCRdb reanalysed the 5' RACE reads using MiXCR and keeps one entry per CDR3 protein. The top ten hold around 11% of the sample, which has roughly 1,500,000 distinct CDR3 sequences, roughly 30% seen once. The sample belongs to a study of blood T cells in healthy people across ages. V was clipped by 3 bases and J by 7 bases; unmatched bases: 8. CDR1 and CDR2 from the germline V gene are DFQATT and SNEGSKA (reference sequence). This CDR3 is 14 amino acids long.

The sequenced material came from blood. This chain connects TRBV20-1 to TRBJ2-7, with 11 bases lining up with TRBD2. This TCR derives from a woman in her thirties in good health. The CDR3 DNA reads TGCAGTGCTAGTTCCCGGGGACTAGCGGAAGAGCAGTACTTC. This translates into CSASSRGLAEEQYF.